This T cell receptor beta chain was sequenced for a study of T cell responses to AZD1222 COVID-19 vaccine listed by TCRdb under 2021. Study-level background: TCR sequencing was performed for some 250 trial participants, of whom some 200 were given two doses of AZD1222 and around 25 were given two doses of MenACWY control vaccine. Enrollment into the trials was organized by age into subgroups of 18-55, 56-69 and 70-plus years, and those subgroups contained approximately 150, 30 and 60 TCR-sequenced participants, respectively. Overall study outcomes, separate from this receptor: The vaccine-associated CD4 TCRs covered the entire spike protein, and the dominant responses fell in regions 160-218 and 743-854. Most participants were white British and females outnumbered males, and the authors suggested that clonal diversity may have been underestimated. Because no samples from the day 14 peak response were available, repertoires could be characterized only after the peak T cell response. The 56-69-year group was small, and its depth increase did not reach significance, likely because of low power. After two AZD1222 doses, both the breadth and the depth of spike-specific TCRs were significantly higher than at day 0 and than in MenACWY recipients. Only five or six AZD1222 recipients were SARS-CoV-2 seropositive at baseline, limiting conclusions about previously exposed vaccinees. Epitopes outside the regions mutated in the B.1.351 and B.1.1.7 variants were reportedly recognized by nearly half of the unique spike-specific TCRs.

The CDR3 regions of human TCRbeta chains were subjected to immunosequencing. In the source study's methods: Repertoire TCRs were checked for matches against a reference library of SARS-CoV-2-specific TCRs that had been generated using the MIRA antigen-specificity platform. Breadth was defined as the fraction of unique TCRs that were SARS-CoV-2-associated. Depth was defined as the fraction of total T cells that were SARS-CoV-2-associated. Using the MIRA data, each spike-specific TCR was mapped to the spike region that the TCR reacts to and placed in a CD4 or CD8 class. Log10-transformed breadth and depth values were compared by one-way ANOVA with Sidak's multiple comparisons tests. In TCRdb, the immuneACCESS table is reduced to in-frame sequences with V and J assigned. These tables do not hold every clone; where another copy was compared, an unresolved V gene accounts for under half, and the others remain unexplained. The V and J calls and clone size come from that table; D and trimming were worked out from the DNA. Recorded for this sample are 85,000 to 100,000 clones; 70% to 90% of them occurred a single time. The ten largest clones capture 5% of the sample.

With respect to this clone: There is no known antigen for this receptor. No much larger clonotype is one base removed from it; base qualities were not supplied.

Sample time point, as interpreted from the label and publication: about 28 days (+/-7) after the second vaccine dose. AZD1222 recipients whose second dose came at about 4 weeks and those whose second dose came at about 12 weeks were combined into one group, since spike-specific TCR depth and breadth did not differ between the two schedules. Vaccinee samples came from UK trials COV001 and COV002, including a single-blind randomized controlled phase 2/3 trial of AZD1222 (ChAdOx1 nCoV-19) in healthy adults. For TCRbeta chain sequencing, PBMC samples were collected from trial participants at day 0 and at day 28 after the second dose. The CDR3, cysteine through phenylalanine, is 13 amino acids long. Just CDR3 DNA is preserved here, 39 bases in frame from base 1. V gives up 6 bases and J gives up 6 bases, and the segment between their germline ends measures 14 bases. From the germline V gene, CDR1 is MNHEY and CDR2 is SVGAGI.

The sequence links TRBV6-5 to TRBJ1-2; the D gene is unclear. The sample in question was peripheral blood, obtained 28 days after the second AZD1222 dose. The sequence was collected from an adult who received the AZD1222 COVID-19 vaccine. The nucleotide sequence is TGTGCCAGCAGCTTGATTCGGTTCAATGGCTACACCTTC. Translated, it gives CASSLIRFNGYTF.